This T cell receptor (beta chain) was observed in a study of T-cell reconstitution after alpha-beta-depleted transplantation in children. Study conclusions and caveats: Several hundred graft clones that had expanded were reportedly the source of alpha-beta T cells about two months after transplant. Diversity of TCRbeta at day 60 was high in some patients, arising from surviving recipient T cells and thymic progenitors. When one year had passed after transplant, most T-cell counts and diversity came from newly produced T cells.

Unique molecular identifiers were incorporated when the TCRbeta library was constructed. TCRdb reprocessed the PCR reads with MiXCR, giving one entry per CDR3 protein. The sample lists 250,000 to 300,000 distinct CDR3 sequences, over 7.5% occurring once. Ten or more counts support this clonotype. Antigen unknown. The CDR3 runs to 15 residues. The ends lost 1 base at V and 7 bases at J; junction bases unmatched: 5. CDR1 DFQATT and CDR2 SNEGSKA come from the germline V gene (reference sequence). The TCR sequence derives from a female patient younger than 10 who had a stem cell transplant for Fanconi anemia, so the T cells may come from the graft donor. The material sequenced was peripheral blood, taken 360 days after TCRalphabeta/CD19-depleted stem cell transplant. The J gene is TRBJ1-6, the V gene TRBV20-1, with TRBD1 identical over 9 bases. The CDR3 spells CSARGAGTGNSPLHF. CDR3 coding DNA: TGCAGTGCTAGAGGTGCCGGGACAGGGAATTCACCCCTCCACTTT.